Below are 31 T cell receptor beta chains sequenced from a single sample in a study of technical replicates of blood from a handful of donors. The protocol was immunoSEQ multiplex PCR, while the TCRdb copy is restricted to in-frame clones and leaves out a portion. Of tens of thousands of clones in the sample, about 97% were seen once. The material sequenced was T cells isolated from PBMCs. Source of these receptors: a human donor in good health.

This clone was recorded only once. The chain employs TRBV10-3 and TRBJ2-4; D is unclear. CDR3 length equals 14 residues. In germline, CDR1 is ENHRY, CDR2 SYGVKD. The V and J ends lost 8 bases and 0 bases respectively, with 11 bases between them. The CDR3 DNA reads TGTGCCATCGGGCCAGGAATAGCCAAAAACATTCAGTACTTC. It specifies CAIGPGIAKNIQYF.

The chain links TRBV28 to TRBJ1-4; 8 bases line up with TRBD1. J lost 7 bases, V lost 2 bases, and 3 bases had no gene match. This CDR3 contains 14 residues. Germline V gene sequence: CDR1 MDHEN, CDR2 SYDVKM. CDR3 sequence reads: CASSLQGASEKLFF. CDR3 coding DNA: TGTGCCAGCAGTTTACAGGGGGCGAGTGAAAAACTGTTTTTT.

V gene TRBV7-8 combines with J gene TRBJ2-5; D is possibly TRBD1 (7 bases). Germline V lookup: CDR1 SGHVS, CDR2 FQNEAQ. V was cut by 8 bases and J by 1 base, with 14 bases left in between. This CDR3 is built from 14 residues. CDR3 residues: CASRGTALQETQYF. The DNA for the CDR3 is TGTGCCAGCCGGGGGACAGCCCTCCAAGAGACCCAGTACTTC.

V gene TRBV19 combines with J gene TRBJ1-1; D not resolved. The CDR3 contains 12 residues. V lost 10 bases to trimming and J lost 3 bases, with 12 bases between them. Germline values: CDR1 LNHDA, CDR2 SQIVND (reference sequence). For the CDR3, the DNA is TGTGCCACCTCGGAGGGTTACACTGAAGCTTTCTTT. Protein sequence: CATSEGYTEAFF.

The chain couples TRBV19 to TRBJ1-1; 11 bases fit TRBD1. Germline CDR1 reads LNHDA; CDR2 reads SQIVND (reference sequence). V dropped 2 bases and J dropped 4; count of bases not matched to a gene: 6. This CDR3 spans 16 amino acids. CDR3 protein: CASSIRTGGKTTEAFF. CDR3 bases: TGTGCCAGTAGTATACGGACAGGGGGCAAAACCACTGAAGCTTTCTTT.

V usage is TRBV5-1 and J usage is TRBJ1-1; D gene unclear. The ends were cut back, 4 bases at V and 1 base at J, with 8 bases in the middle. This CDR3 is built from 13 residues. Germline-derived CDR1 and CDR2 are SGHRS and YFSETQ. This chain's CDR3 is CASSRQANTEAFF. The CDR3 bases are TGCGCCAGCAGCCGTCAAGCGAACACTGAAGCTTTCTTT. The full variable domain, its missing parts supplied by reference TRBV5-1 and TRBJ1-1, is KAGVTQTPRYLIKTRGQQVTLSCSPISGHRSVSWYQQTPGQGLQFLFEYFSETQRNKGNFPGRFSGRQFSNSRSEMNVSTLELGDSALYLCASSRQANTEAFFGQGTRLTVV.

The rearrangement links TRBV28 to TRBJ2-7, with no clear D. CDR1 MDHEN and CDR2 SYDVKM come from the germline V gene. The V and J ends lost 7 bases and 2 bases respectively, with 6 bases between them. This CDR3 has 11 residues. CDR3 DNA sequence: TGTGCCAGCATAGCCACCTACGAGCAGTACTTC. Translation gives CASIATYEQYF.

V is TRBV2 and J is TRBJ2-1; the D is unclear. The germline CDR1 and CDR2 sequences are SNHLY and FYNNEI. The CDR3 is made up of 15 amino acids. V was clipped by 3 bases and J by 8 bases, with 17 bases between them. CDR3 sequence: CASSDRLKLIDEQFF. The CDR3 nucleotides read TGTGCCAGCAGTGACCGACTGAAGCTTATCGATGAGCAGTTCTTC.

CDR3: CAGQGLAGAYEQYF. CDR3 DNA sequence: TGTGCCGGACAGGGACTAGCGGGAGCCTACGAGCAGTACTTC. J is TRBJ2-7 and V is TRBV6-1, with 14 bases lining up with TRBD2. V shed 11 bases, J shed 2 bases, and the junction held 5 bases outside the gene matches. This CDR3 comprises 14 residues. CDR1 MNHNS and CDR2 SASEGT come from the germline V gene.

The chain carries TRBV6-5 and TRBJ2-1; 8 positions agree with TRBD1. This CDR3 contains 14 residues. V lost 5 bases to trimming and J lost 5 bases; unmatched junction nucleotides: 5. Germline V gives CDR1 MNHEY, CDR2 SVGAGI. CDR3 sequence reads: CASSARDRHNEQFF. CDR3 DNA sequence: TGTGCCAGCAGTGCCCGGGACAGGCACAATGAGCAGTTCTTC.

This chain uses TRBV18 with TRBJ1-1; 8 nucleotides agree with TRBD1. The CDR3 contains 13 residues. CDR1 is KGHSH and CDR2 is LQKENI in the germline V gene. V shed 6 bases, J shed 11 bases, and the junction held 11 bases outside the gene matches. The DNA for the CDR3 is TGTGCCAGCTCTCCGCAAAAGGACAGGGCGGCTTTCTTT. Protein sequence: CASSPQKDRAAFF.

CDR3 sequence (DNA): TGCAGCGTATCGTTGACAGGGGCGAACACCGGGGAGCTGTTTTTT. Amino acids: CSVSLTGANTGELFF. The V gene is TRBV29-1, the J gene TRBJ2-2; 8 bases are shared with TRBD1. V gave up 6 bases and J gave up 0 bases; unmatched junction bases: 6. Germline CDR1 is SQVTM and CDR2 is ANQGSEA. This CDR3 is 15 amino acids long.

CDR3 in DNA: TGCGCCAGCAGCTTGTATCAAGCGGGAGACCCCTACGAGCAGTACTTC. Amino acids: CASSLYQAGDPYEQYF. The rearrangement joins TRBV5-1 to TRBJ2-7; TRBD2 agrees at 8 bases. In germline, CDR1 is SGHRS, CDR2 YFSETQ. Trimming cost V 1 base and J 2 bases; bases outside gene matches: 8. This CDR3 region has 16 residues.

This clone was counted once. The chain combines TRBV13 with TRBJ1-1; the D is unclear. The CDR3 spans 13 residues. CDR1 PRHDT and CDR2 FYEKMQ come from the germline V gene (reference sequence). V lost 5 bases and J lost 4, with 11 bases in between. CDR3 residues: CASSPTGGTEAFF. For the CDR3, the DNA is TGTGCCAGCAGCCCAACGGGAGGCACTGAAGCTTTCTTT.

J is TRBJ1-2 and V is TRBV19; TRBD1 matches at 10 bases. Trimming cost V 4 bases and J 5 bases; bases outside gene matches: 4. CDR3 length: 14 amino acids. Germline-derived CDR1 and CDR2 are LNHDA and SQIVND (reference sequence). The CDR3 region has the DNA TGTGCCAGTAGTAGGGGACAGGGGATTTATGGCTACACCTTC. Translation gives CASSRGQGIYGYTF.

The gene calls are TRBV7-8 and TRBJ1-4, with 8 nucleotides matching TRBD1. This CDR3 contains 15 residues. With 5 bases clipped from V and 5 bases from J, the junction kept 7 bases outside the gene matches. The germline CDR1 and CDR2 sequences are SGHVS and FQNEAQ. The DNA of the CDR3 is TGTGCCAGCAGCCCATCCCGGGACAGGAATGAAAAACTGTTTTTT. Protein product: CASSPSRDRNEKLFF.

The genes are TRBV4-1 and TRBJ2-2; 8 bases map to TRBD2. V lost 3 bases and J lost 5; bases outside the gene matches: 8. This CDR3 region has 16 residues. From germline, CDR1 is MGHRA and CDR2 YSYEKL. CDR3 DNA sequence: TGCGCCAGCAGCCATACGGGACTAGATGATACCGGGGAGCTGTTTTTT. Translating it yields CASSHTGLDDTGELFF.

The chain employs TRBV9 and TRBJ2-1, with 8 bases fitting TRBD2. Germline lookup yields CDR1 SGDLS and CDR2 YYNGEE. The CDR3 has 17 residues. With V trimmed by 0 bases and J by 1 base, 6 bases remained unmatched. The DNA for the CDR3 is TGTGCCAGCAGCGTAGAATTAGCGGGAAGATCCTACAATGAGCAGTTCTTC. Its protein product is CASSVELAGRSYNEQFF.

The chain uses TRBV28 and TRBJ2-3; D remains unclear. Trimming removed 6 bases from V and 3 bases from J, with 10 bases in between. The germline V gene encodes CDR1 MDHEN and CDR2 SYDVKM. CDR3 length: 13 amino acids. The CDR3 sequence: CASRSLQTDTQYF. The CDR3 DNA follows: TGTGCCAGCAGGAGTTTACAGACAGATACGCAGTATTTT.

The table lists this clone with a count of one. The genes are TRBV23-1 and TRBJ2-1, with TRBD1 identical over 10 bases. TRBV23-1 is reported as an ORF; its role is uncertain. This CDR3 is built from 15 residues. V was pared by 8 bases and J by 2 bases, with 6 bases of the junction left unmatched. The CDR3 DNA reads as TGCGCCAGCGCTACAGGGACAGGGGCCTACAATGAGCAGTTCTTC. The encoded protein is CASATGTGAYNEQFF.

The V and J genes are TRBV6-5 and TRBJ1-2; a weak D match, TRBD1 (5 bases). Per the germline V gene, CDR1 is MNHEY and CDR2 is SVGAGI. Trimming pared 8 bases from V and 0 bases from J, leaving 13 bases between. This CDR3 has 14 residues. The CDR3 DNA is TGTGCCAGCCTCGGGGGTGCCTCTAACTATGGCTACACCTTC. Protein: CASLGGASNYGYTF.

The chain joins TRBV4-1 to TRBJ2-2; TRBD1 matches 9 bases. The germline V gene has CDR1 MGHRA and CDR2 YSYEKL. The CDR3 totals 16 residues. The V and J ends lost 2 bases and 6 bases, in that order; junction bases with no gene match: 7. The CDR3 nucleotides read TGCGCCAGCAGCCAACCGGGACAGGGAGGGTCCGGGGAGCTGTTTTTT. Amino acid sequence: CASSQPGQGGSGELFF.

This CDR3 is CAWSSSGVQPQHF. In DNA, the CDR3 is TGTGCCTGGAGCTCCTCAGGGGTTCAGCCCCAGCATTTT. The gene calls are TRBV30 and TRBJ1-5; the D gene is possibly TRBD1 (6 bases). Trimming took 3 bases from V and 6 from J, leaving 12 bases between them. The CDR3 consists of 13 residues. Germline lookup yields CDR1 GTSNPN and CDR2 SVGIG (reference sequence).

This sequence joins TRBV19 and TRBJ1-4; TRBD1 might be the D (5 bases). The germline V gene has CDR1 LNHDA and CDR2 SQIVND (reference sequence). This CDR3 has 14 residues. The V end was cut by 2 bases, the J end by 3 bases, with 7 bases between. The CDR3 coding sequence is TGTGCCAGTAGTATAATCAGGGCTAATGAAAAACTGTTTTTT. It is translated as CASSIIRANEKLFF.

V is TRBV7-2 and J is TRBJ1-1; D possibly corresponds to TRBD1 (5 bases). Germline CDR1 SGHTA, CDR2 FQGNSA. This CDR3 has 13 residues. Trimming took 4 bases from V and 4 from J, leaving 10 bases between them. CDR3 region: CASSSGRATEAFF. CDR3 DNA sequence: TGTGCCAGCAGCTCGGGCAGGGCCACTGAAGCTTTCTTT.

V gene TRBV25-1 combines with J gene TRBJ1-4, with unresolved D. The ends were cut back, 7 bases at V and 5 bases at J, with 11 bases in the middle. The CDR3 covers 13 residues. The germline V gene has CDR1 MGHDK and CDR2 SYGVNS. CDR3 coding DNA: TGTGCCAGCACTAGAAATTTGAATGAAAAACTGTTTTTT. Translation: CASTRNLNEKLFF.

This clone was recorded a few times. The chain carries TRBV2 and TRBJ2-2; 8 bases map to TRBD1. The J segment lost 8 bases and the V segment lost 5 bases, leaving 7 bases of the junction unmatched. Germline V lookup: CDR1 SNHLY, CDR2 FYNNEI. The CDR3 length is 14 residues. CDR3 coding DNA: TGTGCCAGCAGTCTGGACAGGGCTTTAGGGGAGCTGTTTTTT. Protein sequence: CASSLDRALGELFF.

This chain connects TRBV11-2 to TRBJ2-2; D possibly corresponds to TRBD1 (6 bases). The germline V gene encodes CDR1 SGHAT and CDR2 FQNNGV. V was pared by 4 bases and J by 5 bases, with 20 bases between. The CDR3 extends over 17 amino acids. The CDR3 sequence: CASSSLKGTILTGELFF. In DNA, the CDR3 is TGTGCCAGCAGCTCGCTAAAGGGGACAATTTTGACCGGGGAGCTGTTTTTT.

The chain links TRBV13 to TRBJ1-4; 10 bases agree with TRBD1. Germline trimming cut 5 bases from V and 7 bases from J; bases unmatched to any gene: 7. This CDR3 spans 15 amino acids. Germline CDR1 and CDR2: PRHDT and FYEKMQ (reference sequence). CDR3 bases: TGTGCCAGCAGCCCTCGAGGGACAGGGGTTGAAAAACTGTTTTTT. It encodes CASSPRGTGVEKLFF.

A single count supports this clone. The V call is TRBV9, the J call TRBJ1-5, with 8 bases fitting TRBD1. Germline V gene lookup returns CDR1 SGDLS and CDR2 YYNGEE. V was pared by 4 bases and J by 7 bases, with 10 bases of the junction left unmatched. The CDR3 covers 15 residues. CDR3 protein: CASSPGAGGGQPQHF. In nucleotides, the CDR3 is TGTGCCAGCAGCCCCGGGGCAGGGGGCGGCCAGCCCCAGCATTTT.

Only one count was recorded for this clone. The chain combines TRBV6-5 with TRBJ1-1; D is undetermined. This CDR3 spans 11 amino acids. V was clipped by 2 bases and J by 9 bases, with 7 bases between them. From germline, CDR1 is MNHEY and CDR2 SVGAGI. CDR3 DNA: TGTGCCAGCAGTTACGGGCTACAAGCTTTCTTT. Translated: CASSYGLQAFF.